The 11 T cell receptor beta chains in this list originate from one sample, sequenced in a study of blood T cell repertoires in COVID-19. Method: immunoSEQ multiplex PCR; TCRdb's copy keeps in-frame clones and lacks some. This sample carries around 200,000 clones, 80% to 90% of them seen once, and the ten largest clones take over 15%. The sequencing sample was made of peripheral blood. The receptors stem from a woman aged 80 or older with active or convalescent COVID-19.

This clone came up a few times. The CDR3, as DNA: TGTGCCAGCAGGGCCCAGACAGGGGCCGCAGATACGCAGTATTTT. This gives the protein CASRAQTGAADTQYF. The gene calls are TRBV28 and TRBJ2-3; TRBD1 matches 8 bases. Per germline, CDR1 MDHEN and CDR2 SYDVKM. Trimming cost V 6 bases and J 4 bases; bases outside gene matches: 9. The CDR3 runs 15 residues.

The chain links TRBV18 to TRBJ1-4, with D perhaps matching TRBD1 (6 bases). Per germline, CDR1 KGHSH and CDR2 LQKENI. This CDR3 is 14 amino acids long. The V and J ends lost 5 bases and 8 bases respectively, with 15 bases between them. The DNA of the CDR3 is TGTGCCAGCTCAGCAGGGGTGGGCCCGGAAAAACTGTTTTTT. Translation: CASSAGVGPEKLFF.

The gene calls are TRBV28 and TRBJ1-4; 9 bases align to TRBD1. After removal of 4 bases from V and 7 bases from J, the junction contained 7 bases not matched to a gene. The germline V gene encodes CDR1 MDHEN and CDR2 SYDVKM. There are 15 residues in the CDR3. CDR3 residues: CASSSPTGGSEKLFF. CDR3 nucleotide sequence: TGTGCCAGCAGTTCCCCTACAGGGGGCAGTGAAAAACTGTTTTTT.

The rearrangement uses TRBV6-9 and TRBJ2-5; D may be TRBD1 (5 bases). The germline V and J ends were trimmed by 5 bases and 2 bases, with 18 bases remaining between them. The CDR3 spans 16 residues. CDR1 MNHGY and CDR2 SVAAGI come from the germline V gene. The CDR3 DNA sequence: TGTGCCAGCAGTCCTAAACTGCAGGGCCAACAAGAGACCCAGTACTTC. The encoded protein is CASSPKLQGQQETQYF.

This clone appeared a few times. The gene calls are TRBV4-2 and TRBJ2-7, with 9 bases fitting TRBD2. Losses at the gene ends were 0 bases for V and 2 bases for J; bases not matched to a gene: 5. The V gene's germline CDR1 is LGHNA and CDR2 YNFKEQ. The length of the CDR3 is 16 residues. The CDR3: CASSQEATSGPYEQYF. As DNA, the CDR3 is TGTGCCAGCAGCCAAGAGGCGACTAGCGGTCCCTACGAGCAGTACTTC.

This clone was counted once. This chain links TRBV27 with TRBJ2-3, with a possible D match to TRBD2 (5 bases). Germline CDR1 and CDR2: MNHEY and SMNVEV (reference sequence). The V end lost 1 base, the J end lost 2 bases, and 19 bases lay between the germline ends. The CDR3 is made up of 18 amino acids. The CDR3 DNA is TGTGCCAGCAGTTTATTTTCCGGGATGCTAGCCGCCACAGATACGCAGTATTTT. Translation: CASSLFSGMLAATDTQYF.

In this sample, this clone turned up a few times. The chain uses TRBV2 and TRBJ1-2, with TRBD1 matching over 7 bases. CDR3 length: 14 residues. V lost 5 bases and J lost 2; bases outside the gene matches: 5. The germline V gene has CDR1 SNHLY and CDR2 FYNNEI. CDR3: CASSTGARNYGYTF. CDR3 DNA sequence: TGTGCCAGCAGTACAGGGGCGAGGAACTATGGCTACACCTTC.

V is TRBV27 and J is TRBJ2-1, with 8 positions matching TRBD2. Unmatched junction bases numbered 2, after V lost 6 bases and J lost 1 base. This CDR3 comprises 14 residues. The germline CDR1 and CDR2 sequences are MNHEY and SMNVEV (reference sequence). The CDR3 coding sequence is TGTGCCAGCAGCCCGGGGGGGTCCTACAATGAGCAGTTCTTC. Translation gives CASSPGGSYNEQFF.

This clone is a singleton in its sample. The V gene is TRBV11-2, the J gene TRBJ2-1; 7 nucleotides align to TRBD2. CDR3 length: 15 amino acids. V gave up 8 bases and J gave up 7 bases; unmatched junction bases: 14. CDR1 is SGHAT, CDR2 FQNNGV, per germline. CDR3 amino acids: CASGLGGVPYNEQFF. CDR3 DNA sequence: TGTGCCAGCGGGCTTGGGGGGGTTCCTTATAATGAGCAGTTCTTC. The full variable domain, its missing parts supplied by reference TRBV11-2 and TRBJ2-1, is EAGVAQSPRYKIIEKRQSVAFWCNPISGHATLYWYQQILGQGPKLLIQFQNNGVVDDSQLPKDRFSAERLKGVDSTLKIQPAKLEDSAVYLCASGLGGVPYNEQFFGPGTRLTVL.

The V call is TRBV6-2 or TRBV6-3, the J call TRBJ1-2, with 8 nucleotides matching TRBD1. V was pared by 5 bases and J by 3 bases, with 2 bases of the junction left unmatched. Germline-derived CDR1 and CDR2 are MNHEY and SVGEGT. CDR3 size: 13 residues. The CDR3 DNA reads TGTGCCAGCAGTGAGGACAGGGACTATGGCTACACCTTC. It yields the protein CASSEDRDYGYTF.

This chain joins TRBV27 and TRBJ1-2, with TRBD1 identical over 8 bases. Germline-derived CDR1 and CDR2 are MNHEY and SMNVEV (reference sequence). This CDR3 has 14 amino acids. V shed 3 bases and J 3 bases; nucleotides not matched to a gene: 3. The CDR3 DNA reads TGTGCCAGCAGTTTTACAGGGGGTTACTATGGCTACACCTTC. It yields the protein CASSFTGGYYGYTF.